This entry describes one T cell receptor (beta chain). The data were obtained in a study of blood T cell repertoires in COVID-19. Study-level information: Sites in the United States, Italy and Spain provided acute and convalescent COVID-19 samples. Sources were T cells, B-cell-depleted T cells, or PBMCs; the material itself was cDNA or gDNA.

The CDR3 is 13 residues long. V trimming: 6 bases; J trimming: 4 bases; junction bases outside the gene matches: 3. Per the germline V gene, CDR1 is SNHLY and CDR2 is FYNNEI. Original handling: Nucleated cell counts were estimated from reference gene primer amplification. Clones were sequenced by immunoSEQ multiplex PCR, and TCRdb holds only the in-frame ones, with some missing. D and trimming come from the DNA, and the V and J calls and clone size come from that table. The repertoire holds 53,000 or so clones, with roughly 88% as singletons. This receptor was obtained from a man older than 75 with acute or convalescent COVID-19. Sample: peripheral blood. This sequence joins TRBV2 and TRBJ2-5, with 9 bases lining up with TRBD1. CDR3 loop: CASRRQGGETQYF. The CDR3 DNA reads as TGTGCCAGCAGGAGACAGGGGGGAGAGACCCAGTACTTC. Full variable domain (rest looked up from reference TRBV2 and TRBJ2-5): EPEVTQTPSHQVTQMGQEVILRCVPISNHLYFYWYRQILGQKVEFLVSFYNNEISEKSEIFDDQFSVERPDGSNFTLKIRSTKLEDSAMYFCASRRQGGETQYFGPGTRLLVL.